This TCR beta chain was profiled in a study of early T cells in non-severe SARS-CoV-2 infection. Germline assignment: CDR1 SEHNR and CDR2 FQNEAQ (reference sequence). The CDR3 is made up of 15 amino acids. V was pared by 6 bases and J by 2 bases, with 7 bases of the junction left unmatched. TCRdb fed the 5' RACE reads into MiXCR, producing one record per CDR3 protein. The sample has tens of thousands of distinct CDR3 sequences; about 13% are singletons. This TCR derives from an adult who was a healthcare worker with PCR-confirmed SARS-CoV-2 infection or an uninfected control (not recorded which). The chain joins TRBV7-9 to TRBJ1-3; 7 bases align to TRBD1. Sequencing was carried out using whole blood. The CDR3 bases are TGTGCCAGCAGATCCGACAGGGACGCTGGAAACACCATATATTTT. Protein product: CASRSDRDAGNTIYF.